The TCR beta chain described here comes from a study of a mutant IDH1 vaccine in newly diagnosed glioma. Repertoires were generated with immunoSEQ multiplex PCR, while TCRdb's copy carries only in-frame clones and drops some. This table has under 40,000 clones, around 78% appearing once. With regard to this clone: The antigen is not known.

Germline CDR1 MGHDK, CDR2 SYGVNS. CDR3 length equals 14 residues. V lost 8 bases and J lost 2, with 12 bases in between. Time point reported: week 11, during vaccination. Every vaccine dose comprised 300 ug of mutant IDH1 20-mer peptide plus topical imiquimod. The gene calls are TRBV25-1 and TRBJ2-2; either TRBD1 or TRBD2 may fit D (5 bases each). This TCR came from a man younger than 40 with glioma. The material sequenced was PBMCs, taken from a glioma patient whose treatment included an IDH1 peptide vaccine. CDR3 DNA: TGTGCCAGCGGTGGGTGGGACAACACCGGGGAGCTGTTTTTT. This codes for CASGGWDNTGELFF.